Listed below are T cell receptor beta chains from one sample, sequenced in a study of T cell repertoires in cytomegalovirus infection. TCRdb analysed the reads with MiXCR anew, one entry per CDR3 protein. The sample lists 200,000 to 300,000 distinct CDR3 sequences; approximately 9% were seen once. The sample taken for sequencing was PBMCs. All receptors derive from a human donor in good health (CMV status not recorded). Some clones in this sample may be carry-over from other donors' samples. CDR3s include the opening cysteine and the closing phenylalanine or tryptophan. D genes are given only for firm matches. Size is stated for part of the rows, as once, few or many counts, or as a class when the clone is expanded.

j_call,cdr3_length,d_call,clone_size,v_call,cdr3_nt,cdr3_aa
TRBJ1-1,14,NA,NA,TRBV12-3/TRBV12-4,TGTGCCAGCAGGTCGGGACCGTTGAACACTGAAGCTTTCTTT,CASRSGPLNTEAFF
TRBJ1-3,15,NA,many,TRBV6-2/TRBV6-3,TGTGCCAGCAGCCCCTACTCGAGCTCTGGAAACACCATATATTTT,CASSPYSSSGNTIYF
TRBJ1-5,13,NA,many,TRBV6-1,TGTGCCAGTTTCCCGGGAGGCAATCAGCCCCAGCATTTT,CASFPGGNQPQHF
TRBJ2-5,13,NA,NA,TRBV5-1,TGCGCCAGCAGCCCGGGTTGGGAAGAGACCCAGTACTTC,CASSPGWEETQYF
TRBJ2-2,12,NA,many,TRBV7-6,TGTGCCAGCAGCTTAAGGGACGGGGAGCTGTTTTTT,CASSLRDGELFF
TRBJ2-7,16,TRBD2,many,TRBV7-2,TGTGCCAGCAGCTTAGCCCTAGCGGGGGGGACCTACGAGCAGTACTTC,CASSLALAGGTYEQYF
TRBJ2-1,14,NA,many,TRBV7-6,TGTGCCAGCAGCTCGAACTCGGACTACAATGAGCAGTTCTTC,CASSSNSDYNEQFF
TRBJ2-7,14,TRBD2,NA,TRBV28,TGTGCCAGCAGTAATAGCGGGGGCCATCACGAGCAGTACTTC,CASSNSGGHHEQYF
TRBJ1-6,17,NA,few,TRBV5-3,TGTGCCAGCAGGCCTCAAACAGGGACTGTGGATAATTCACCCCTCCACTTT,CASRPQTGTVDNSPLHF
TRBJ1-1,16,TRBD1,few,TRBV12-3/TRBV12-4,TGTGCCAGCAGTTTTACAGGGGTCGTCGAGAACACTGAAGCTTTCTTT,CASSFTGVVENTEAFF
TRBJ2-2,15,NA,few,TRBV7-2,TGTGCCAGCAGCCCCGAGCTGCTGAGGACCGGGGAGCTGTTTTTT,CASSPELLRTGELFF
TRBJ2-3,13,NA,many,TRBV7-9,TGTGCCAGCAGCCCTGAGAGCACAGATACGCAGTATTTT,CASSPESTDTQYF
TRBJ1-6,14,TRBD1,NA,TRBV12-3/TRBV12-4,TGTGCCAGCAGTCCCGGGACAGGGAATTCACCCCTCCACTTT,CASSPGTGNSPLHF
TRBJ2-3,15,TRBD2,NA,TRBV7-9,TGTGCCAGCAGCCCAGCGGGAGGGGGCACAGATACGCAGTATTTT,CASSPAGGGTDTQYF
TRBJ2-7,14,NA,many,TRBV7-2,TGTGCCAGCAGCTTAGCAGGGTACTCCTACGAGCAGTACTTC,CASSLAGYSYEQYF
TRBJ1-3,17,NA,many,TRBV7-2,TGTGCCAGCAGCTTAGTAAGGGGAACAGGGTCCGGAAACACCATATATTTT,CASSLVRGTGSGNTIYF
TRBJ1-3,14,NA,many,TRBV30,TGTGCCTGGGCCCTGGGGGGGTCTGGAAACACCATATATTTT,CAWALGGSGNTIYF
TRBJ2-5,15,NA,NA,TRBV19,TGTGCCAGTAGTTACACCTCCGACAGCCAAGAGACCCAGTACTTC,CASSYTSDSQETQYF
TRBJ1-2,14,TRBD1,many,TRBV28,TGTGCCAGCAGGCGGACAGGGGGACTATATGGCTACACCTTC,CASRRTGGLYGYTF
TRBJ1-4,18,TRBD1,many,TRBV6-2/TRBV6-3,TGTGCCAGCAGAGATTGGAGGACAGGGTCGACAACTAATGAAAAACTGTTTTTT,CASRDWRTGSTTNEKLFF
TRBJ2-7,14,TRBD1,few,TRBV28,TGTGCCAGCAGTCAAAACAGGGGGCTGAGGGAGCAGTACTTC,CASSQNRGLREQYF
TRBJ2-5,14,NA,NA,TRBV7-8,TGTGCCAGCAGTAACTCGGGCCTTCGGGAGACCCAGTACTTC,CASSNSGLRETQYF
TRBJ2-7,14,NA,NA,TRBV19,TGTGCCAGTACCCCCTCGGTGGTCTCCTACGAGCAGTACTTC,CASTPSVVSYEQYF
TRBJ2-5,15,NA,many,TRBV4-3,TGCGCCAGCAGACCAACCGGACGGCGAGCAGAGACCCAGTACTTC,CASRPTGRRAETQYF
TRBJ2-7,13,NA,NA,TRBV4-2,TGTGCCAGCAGCCAAGGGGAGTACTACGAGCAGTACTTC,CASSQGEYYEQYF
TRBJ1-1,13,NA,NA,TRBV7-2,TGTGCCAGCAGTCTCAAAAGATTGTCTGAAGCTTTCTTT,CASSLKRLSEAFF
TRBJ1-6,15,NA,few,TRBV3-1,TGTGCCAGCAGCCAAGATTCGGACGTCGGTTCACCCCTCCACTTT,CASSQDSDVGSPLHF
TRBJ2-5,15,NA,many,TRBV6-6,TGTGCCAGCAGTTACGATTTGTGGGGGCCGGAGACCCAGTACTTC,CASSYDLWGPETQYF